The rows below give T cell receptor beta chains drawn from one sample of a study of control samples from healthy donors and cancer patients. Profiling relied on immunoSEQ multiplex PCR, and the TCRdb table lists in-frame clones only, not all of them. The sample has more than 50,000 clones; 75% to 95% are singletons. Input material: PBMCs. The receptors stem from a woman aged 50 to 60 with colorectal cancer. Both conserved end residues are part of each CDR3. Fields, in order: V gene, D gene, clone size, J gene, CDR3 protein, CDR3 DNA. D genes are given only for firm matches. The size of a clone is reported for some rows only, either as once, few or many, or as a class for expanded clones.

v_gene: TRBV7-3
d_gene: TRBD2
abundance: .
j_gene: TRBJ2-3
CDR3aa: CASSPGGALTDTQYF
CDR3nt: TGTGCCAGCAGCCCCGGGGGGGCGTTGACAGATACGCAGTATTTT

v_gene: TRBV3-1/TRBV3-2
d_gene: TRBD2
abundance: .
j_gene: TRBJ2-5
CDR3aa: CASSLSLSSGGAETQYF
CDR3nt: TGTGCCAGCAGCCTATCCCTCTCTAGCGGGGGGGCAGAGACCCAGTACTTC

v_gene: TRBV29-1
d_gene: .
abundance: .
j_gene: TRBJ1-3
CDR3aa: CSVEQGTGNTIYF
CDR3nt: TGCAGCGTTGAACAGGGAACTGGAAACACCATATATTTT

v_gene: TRBV5-1
d_gene: .
abundance: few
j_gene: TRBJ1-6
CDR3aa: CASSLAQQGNSPLHF
CDR3nt: TGCGCCAGCAGCTTGGCCCAACAGGGAAATTCACCCCTCCACTTT

v_gene: TRBV5-1
d_gene: .
abundance: .
j_gene: TRBJ1-4
CDR3aa: CASSSDRAALNEKLFF
CDR3nt: TGCGCCAGCAGCTCCGATCGGGCAGCCCTCAATGAAAAACTGTTTTTT

v_gene: TRBV12-3/TRBV12-4
d_gene: .
abundance: .
j_gene: TRBJ2-5
CDR3aa: CASSLTGETQYF
CDR3nt: TGTGCCAGCAGTTTAACAGGCGAGACCCAGTACTTC

v_gene: TRBV12-3/TRBV12-4
d_gene: .
abundance: .
j_gene: TRBJ1-3
CDR3aa: CASSLVGNTIYF
CDR3nt: TGTGCCAGCAGTTTAGTAGGAAACACCATATATTTT

v_gene: TRBV15
d_gene: .
abundance: once
j_gene: TRBJ1-5
CDR3aa: CATSRGLNQPQHF
CDR3nt: TGTGCCACCAGCAGAGGATTGAATCAGCCCCAGCATTTT

v_gene: TRBV10-1
d_gene: TRBD1
abundance: .
j_gene: TRBJ1-1
CDR3aa: CASSVQGEGTEAFF
CDR3nt: TGCGCCAGCAGTGTCCAGGGGGAAGGGACTGAAGCTTTCTTT

v_gene: TRBV5-1
d_gene: TRBD2
abundance: .
j_gene: TRBJ2-3
CDR3aa: CASSPGLAGGQLFGDTQYF
CDR3nt: TGCGCCAGCAGCCCCGGACTAGCGGGGGGGCAATTATTTGGAGATACGCAGTATTTT

v_gene: TRBV10-3
d_gene: .
abundance: .
j_gene: TRBJ1-1
CDR3aa: CAIRQTGDRMNTEAFF
CDR3nt: TGTGCCATCAGACAAACGGGGGACCGCATGAACACTGAAGCTTTCTTT

v_gene: TRBV12-3/TRBV12-4
d_gene: .
abundance: .
j_gene: TRBJ2-7
CDR3aa: CASSSGRAYEQYF
CDR3nt: TGTGCCAGCAGTTCGGGACGGGCCTACGAGCAGTACTTC

v_gene: TRBV7-9
d_gene: TRBD2
abundance: .
j_gene: TRBJ2-1
CDR3aa: CASSLALAGIDEQFF
CDR3nt: TGTGCCAGCAGCTTAGCCCTAGCGGGAATTGATGAGCAGTTCTTC

v_gene: TRBV18
d_gene: TRBD1
abundance: .
j_gene: TRBJ2-3
CDR3aa: CASSPGDRSTQYF
CDR3nt: TGTGCCAGCTCACCAGGGGACAGGTCGACGCAGTATTTT

v_gene: TRBV5-6
d_gene: .
abundance: .
j_gene: TRBJ1-2
CDR3aa: CASSLARGGSANYGYTF
CDR3nt: TGTGCCAGCAGCCTCGCGAGGGGGGGCTCAGCTAACTATGGCTACACCTTC